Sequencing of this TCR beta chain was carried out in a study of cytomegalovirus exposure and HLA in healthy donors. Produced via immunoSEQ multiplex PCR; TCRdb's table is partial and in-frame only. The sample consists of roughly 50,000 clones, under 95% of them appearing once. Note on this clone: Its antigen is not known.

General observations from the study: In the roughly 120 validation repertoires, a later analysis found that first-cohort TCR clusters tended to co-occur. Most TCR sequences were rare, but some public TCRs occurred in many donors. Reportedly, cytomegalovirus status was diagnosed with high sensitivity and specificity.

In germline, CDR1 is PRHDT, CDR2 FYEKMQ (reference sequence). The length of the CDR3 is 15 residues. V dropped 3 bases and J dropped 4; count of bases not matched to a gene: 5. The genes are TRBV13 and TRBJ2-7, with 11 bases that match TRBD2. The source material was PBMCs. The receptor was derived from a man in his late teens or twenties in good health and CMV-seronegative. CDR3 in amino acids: CASSFKVAGGYEQYF. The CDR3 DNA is TGTGCCAGCAGCTTTAAGGTAGCGGGAGGGTACGAGCAGTACTTC.